The clone carrying this TCR beta chain showed up just a few times. This specimen comes from a study of radiation and T cells in renal cell carcinoma. Documented treatment: treatment-naive control, cytoreductive nephrectomy. Control tumors came from treatment-naive patients without prior radiation. Sequenced control tumors were from over ten males and a few females, median age roughly 53. Libraries were prepared by immunoSEQ multiplex PCR; TCRdb keeps only in-frame clonotypes and omits some of them. The sample yields some 20,000 clones, roughly 60% seen once. The CDR3 length is 13 residues. CDR1 and CDR2 (germline): MRHNA, SNTAGT. Deletions cut 0 bases from V and 5 bases from J, with 5 bases between.

This receptor was taken from a man aged 50-60 years with renal cell carcinoma. The sequencing here drew on tumor tissue, taken from a patient whose treatment was nephrectomy without radiotherapy. The rearrangement uses TRBV6-4 and TRBJ2-1; D possibly corresponds to TRBD1 (5 bases). Here the CDR3 reads CASSDSDNNEQFF. The CDR3 nucleotides read TGTGCCAGCAGTGACTCGGACAACAATGAGCAGTTCTTC.